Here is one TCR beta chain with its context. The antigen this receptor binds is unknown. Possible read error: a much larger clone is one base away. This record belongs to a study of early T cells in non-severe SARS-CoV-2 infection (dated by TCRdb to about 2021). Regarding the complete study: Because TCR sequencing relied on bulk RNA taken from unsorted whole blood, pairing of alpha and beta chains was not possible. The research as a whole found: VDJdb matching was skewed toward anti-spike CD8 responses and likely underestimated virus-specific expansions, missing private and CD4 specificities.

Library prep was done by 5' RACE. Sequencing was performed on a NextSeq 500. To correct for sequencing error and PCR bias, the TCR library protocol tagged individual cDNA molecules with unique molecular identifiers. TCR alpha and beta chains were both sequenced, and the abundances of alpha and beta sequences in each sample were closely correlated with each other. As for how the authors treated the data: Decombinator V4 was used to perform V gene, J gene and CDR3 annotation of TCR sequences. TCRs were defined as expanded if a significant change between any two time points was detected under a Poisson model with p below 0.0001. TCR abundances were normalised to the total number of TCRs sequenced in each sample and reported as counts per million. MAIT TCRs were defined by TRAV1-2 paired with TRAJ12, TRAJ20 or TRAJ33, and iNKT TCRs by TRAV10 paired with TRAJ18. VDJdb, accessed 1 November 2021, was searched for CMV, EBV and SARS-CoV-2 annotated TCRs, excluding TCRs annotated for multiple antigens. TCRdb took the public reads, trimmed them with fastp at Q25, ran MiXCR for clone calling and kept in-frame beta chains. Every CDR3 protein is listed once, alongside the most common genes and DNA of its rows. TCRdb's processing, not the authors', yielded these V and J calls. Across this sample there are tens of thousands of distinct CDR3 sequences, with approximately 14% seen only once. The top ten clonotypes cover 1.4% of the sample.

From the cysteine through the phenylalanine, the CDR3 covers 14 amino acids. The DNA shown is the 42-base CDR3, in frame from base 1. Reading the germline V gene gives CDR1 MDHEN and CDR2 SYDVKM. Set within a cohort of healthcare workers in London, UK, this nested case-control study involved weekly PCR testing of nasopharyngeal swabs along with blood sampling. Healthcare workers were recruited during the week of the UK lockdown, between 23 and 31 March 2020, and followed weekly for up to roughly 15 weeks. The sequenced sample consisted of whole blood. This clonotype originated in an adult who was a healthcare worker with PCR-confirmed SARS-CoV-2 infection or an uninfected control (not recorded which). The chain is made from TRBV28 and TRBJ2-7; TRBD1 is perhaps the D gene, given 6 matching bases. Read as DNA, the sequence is TGTGCCAGCAGTTTATCGGACAGCTCCTACGGGCAGTACTTC. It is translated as CASSLSDSSYGQYF.